Each of the 7 T cell receptor beta chains below was sequenced from the same sample in a study of T cell repertoires in cytomegalovirus infection. TCRdb re-called the reads with MiXCR, one entry per CDR3 protein. The sample contains hundreds of thousands of distinct CDR3 sequences, approximately 24% of which appear only once. Input material: CD8+ T cells from PBMCs. Receptor source: a human donor in good health (CMV status not recorded). Some clones in this sample may be carry-over from other donors' samples.

Of note for this clonotype: Being one base from a much bigger clone, this may be a read error. The chain combines TRBV7-8 with TRBJ2-1; a weak D match, TRBD2 (6 bases). CDR1 and CDR2 (germline): SGHVS, FQNEAQ. V was shortened by 4 bases and J by 5 bases, with 12 bases between the two germline ends. This CDR3 is 14 amino acids long. The CDR3 DNA sequence: TGTGCCAGCAGCTCCGGGACTGTGAACAATGAGCAGTTCTTC. Its protein product is CASSSGTVNNEQFF.

Worth noting for this clonotype: Since no conserved phenylalanine or tryptophan closes the CDR3, a read error is the likely cause. V and J are TRBV9 and TRBJ1-1; no definite D call. The ends were cut back, 0 bases at V and 4 bases at J, with 7 bases in the middle. The CDR3 has 13 amino acids. Germline V gene data show CDR1 as SGDLS and CDR2 as YYNGEE. This CDR3 is CASSVGRGTEAFS. CDR3 bases: TGTGCCAGCAGCGTAGGGCGGGGCACTGAAGCTTTCTCT.

The rearrangement links TRBV7-9 to TRBJ1-1; no firm D call. This CDR3 contains 15 residues. Looked up from germline, CDR1 is SEHNR and CDR2 is FQNEAQ (reference sequence). V was cut by 5 bases and J by 0 bases, with 13 bases left in between. CDR3 nucleotides: TGTGCCAGCAGCCCCAGGTTGACCCTGAACACTGAAGCTTTCTTT. Translation gives CASSPRLTLNTEAFF.

Only a few counts were recorded for this clonotype. This chain links TRBV20-1 with TRBJ2-6; perhaps TRBD2 as D (5 bases). Germline values: CDR1 DFQATT, CDR2 SNEGSKA (reference sequence). V was pared by 0 bases and J by 7 bases, with 13 bases between. The CDR3 runs to 15 residues. CDR3 in DNA: TGCAGTGCTAGAGATACCGGGATTCTAGCCAACGTCCTGACTTTC. Amino acids: CSARDTGILANVLTF.

This clonotype has just one count. This chain links TRBV10-3 with TRBJ2-1, with a weak D call TRBD1 (6 bases). The V gene's germline CDR1 is ENHRY and CDR2 SYGVKD. The CDR3 has 12 residues. Trimming took off 4 bases at V and 6 bases at J, with 7 bases between the two ends. The CDR3 coding sequence is TGTGCCATCAGTGCAGGGGCCAATGAGCAGTTCTTC. Protein: CAISAGANEQFF.

This clonotype was recorded a few times. The gene calls are TRBV6-6 and TRBJ1-5; D perhaps matches TRBD1 (6 bases). Germline V gene lookup returns CDR1 MNHNY and CDR2 SVGAGI (reference sequence). The CDR3 length is 13 residues. The V and J ends lost 7 bases and 7 bases respectively, with 14 bases between them. As DNA, the CDR3 is TGTGCCAGCACCCAAGGGGGGTTGCAGCCCCAGCATTTT. Translating it yields CASTQGGLQPQHF.

This clonotype has only a few counts. The chain recombines TRBV4-1 with TRBJ1-1; 8 bases are shared with TRBD1. V dropped 4 bases and J dropped 4; count of bases not matched to a gene: 8. Germline CDR1 is MGHRA and CDR2 is YSYEKL. This CDR3 region has 15 residues. This CDR3 is CASSPHQGAGTEAFF. In DNA form, the CDR3 reads TGCGCCAGCAGCCCCCACCAGGGGGCAGGCACTGAAGCTTTCTTT.